The rows below give T cell receptor beta chains drawn from one sample of a study of beta chain features in type 1 diabetes. Measured with immunoSEQ multiplex PCR; TCRdb has only the in-frame clones, and not every one. The sample lists about 300,000 clones; approximately 8% were seen once. What was sequenced was central memory CD4+ T cells from blood. Receptors originate from a young woman in good health. Each CDR3 is given with its conserved first and last residue. The D gene is left open where the match is weak. Only some rows state a clone size, as once, few, many or a class for expanded clones.

d_call,v_call,clone_size,j_call,cdr3_nt,cdr3_aa
-,TRBV19,-,TRBJ1-5,TGTGCCAGTAGTACGGTGGAACAGCCCCAGCATTTT,CASSTVEQPQHF
TRBD1,TRBV19,few,TRBJ1-5,TGTGCCAGTAGTCGAAAAGGGACAGGGAATCAGCCCCAGCATTTT,CASSRKGTGNQPQHF
TRBD2,TRBV2,few,TRBJ2-1,TGTGCCAGCAGTGACTCTAGCGGGGACAATGAGCAGTTCTTC,CASSDSSGDNEQFF
-,TRBV19,-,TRBJ2-3,TGTGCCGGGGGAGACACAGATACGCAGTATTTT,CAGGDTDTQYF
-,TRBV7-2,-,TRBJ2-3,TGTGCCAGCAGCTTAAGCTCCTCGCTGGCAGATACGCAGTATTTT,CASSLSSSLADTQYF
-,TRBV6-6,-,TRBJ2-2,TGTGCCAGCAGTCACGACGGTTTGAACACCGGGGAGCTGTTTTTT,CASSHDGLNTGELFF
TRBD1,TRBV19,-,TRBJ2-5,TGTGCCAGTAGGATCAACTGGGACAGCAAAGAGACCCAGTACTTC,CASRINWDSKETQYF
-,TRBV5-1,-,TRBJ2-5,TGCGCCAGCAGCGGAGAGGCGGGCGAGACCCAGTACTTC,CASSGEAGETQYF
-,TRBV28,-,TRBJ1-3,TGTGCCAGCAGGGGGGGAAAGGTTTGGGGAAACACCATATATTTT,CASRGGKVWGNTIYF
-,TRBV18,few,TRBJ2-3,TGTGCCAGCTCACCCGCGGGGCTCCAGGCGCAGTATTTT,CASSPAGLQAQYF
TRBD1,TRBV10-3,-,TRBJ2-5,TGTGCCATCAGTGAGTCACAGGGGAGAGAGACCCAGTACTTC,CAISESQGRETQYF
-,TRBV9,-,TRBJ2-1,TGTGCCAGCAGCGTAGCGGCAGGGAGGTCCTCCTACAATGAGCAGTTCTTC,CASSVAAGRSSYNEQFF
-,TRBV9,-,TRBJ2-3,TGTGCCAGCAGCGCCCGATCCTTGACTAGCACAGATACGCAGTATTTT,CASSARSLTSTDTQYF
TRBD1,TRBV14,-,TRBJ2-5,TGTGCCAGCAGCCAACCCCCGTTGGGACAGCCCTGGTACCAAGAGACCCAGTACTTC,CASSQPPLGQPWYQETQYF
TRBD1,TRBV4-1,-,TRBJ2-1,TGCGCCAGCACGCCGGGACAGGTTTACAATGAGCAGTTCTTC,CASTPGQVYNEQFF
-,TRBV5-1,-,TRBJ1-6,TGCGCCAGCAGATTTGAAGAGAATTCACCCCTCCACTTT,CASRFEENSPLHF
-,TRBV30,-,TRBJ2-1,TGTGCCTCCGGTCAGGGGCTTCTGGATGAGCAGTTCTTC,CASGQGLLDEQFF
-,TRBV7-9,-,TRBJ2-6,TGTGCCAGCAATAGTGGGGCCAACGTCCTGACTTTC,CASNSGANVLTF
TRBD1,TRBV4-2,-,TRBJ2-4,TGTGCCAGCAGCTTGGGACAGTTAAAAGCCAAAAACATTCAGTACTTC,CASSLGQLKAKNIQYF
-,TRBV5-1,many,TRBJ2-5,TGCGCCAGCAGCTTGACGGGGGAGACCCAGTACTTC,CASSLTGETQYF
-,TRBV7-2,few,TRBJ2-4,TGTGCCAGCAGCTTAGCTCCCCGGACCCTTCAGTACTTC,CASSLAPRTLQYF
TRBD1,TRBV18,-,TRBJ1-1,TGTGCCAGCTCACCACTAAGGACAGGGGAGACTGAAGCTTTCTTT,CASSPLRTGETEAFF
TRBD2,TRBV19,few,TRBJ2-7,TGTGCCAGTAGTGCCATTACCGGGACTAGCTACGAGCAGTACTTC,CASSAITGTSYEQYF
-,TRBV29-1,-,TRBJ1-5,TGCAGCGTTGACAAGGGGCAGGTCAATCAGCCCCAGCATTTT,CSVDKGQVNQPQHF